Here is one T cell receptor beta chain with its context. The antigen remains undetermined. The sample originates from a study of siplizumab effects on memory and regulatory T cells. This CDR3 is built from 17 residues. Germline V gene sequence: CDR1 WNHNN, CDR2 SYGVQD (reference sequence). V lost 6 bases, J lost 0 bases, and 18 bases lay in between. Sequencing of each sample assayed some 9.4 x 10^4 TCR templates. Produced via immunoSEQ multiplex PCR; TCRdb's table is partial and in-frame only. The table lists roughly 64,000 clones, 90% to 97% of them singletons, with roughly 0.1% in the top ten. Notes on the study in general: Alloreactive CD4+ clones that could be mapped were on average 68.8% Treg-derived with siplizumab, against around 27% in controls. Roughly 80-97% of proliferating clones (CD4+ or CD8+) could not be assigned a naive or memory phenotype.

This chain joins TRBV10-1 and TRBJ1-5, with unresolved D. This receptor was obtained from a human donor in good health. The sequencing input was naive CD8+ T cells sorted from blood. The CDR3 bases are TGCGCCAGCAGACCTCTCGGACGTCGGAATAGCAATCAGCCCCAGCATTTT. Translated: CASRPLGRRNSNQPQHF.